A single sample gave rise to the 26 T cell receptor beta chains below, sequenced in a study of blood T cell repertoires in COVID-19. Libraries were prepared by immunoSEQ multiplex PCR; TCRdb keeps only in-frame clonotypes and omits some of them. There are more than 250,000 clones in the sample; 86% occur only once, and 1.5% to 2% lies in the top ten. Sequenced: peripheral blood. The receptors were gathered from a woman between 45 and 60 years old with acute or convalescent COVID-19.

J is TRBJ2-2 and V is TRBV7-9; a possible D gene is TRBD1 (6 bases). Between the trimmed V and J ends, which lost 4 bases and 6 bases, there was a span of 12 bases. Per germline, CDR1 SEHNR and CDR2 FQNEAQ (reference sequence). There are 14 residues in the CDR3. The CDR3 nucleotides are TGTGCCAGCAGCTCGGCTGGGGGCTCCGGGGAGCTGTTTTTT. The encoded protein is CASSSAGGSGELFF.

The chain joins TRBV6-6 to TRBJ1-2; a possible D gene is TRBD1 (6 bases). Germline lookup yields CDR1 MNHNY and CDR2 SVGAGI (reference sequence). The CDR3 spans 14 residues. Trimming removed 8 bases at V and 5 bases at J, with 18 bases between. The CDR3 loop reads CASGVGAGTYGYTF. CDR3 DNA sequence: TGTGCCAGCGGCGTAGGAGCAGGGACATATGGCTACACCTTC.

The chain uses TRBV5-4 and TRBJ2-1, with 10 bases aligning to TRBD2. Trimming took 4 bases from V and 3 from J; bases not matched to a gene: 7. The CDR3 spans 16 residues. Germline V gene sequence: CDR1 SGHNT, CDR2 YYREEE (reference sequence). CDR3 DNA sequence: TGTGCCAGCAGCCAAGCGGGAGGGGCTATCTACAATGAGCAGTTCTTC. Its translation is CASSQAGGAIYNEQFF.

The chain employs TRBV9 and TRBJ2-7; D possibly corresponds to TRBD1 (5 bases). Germline V CDR1 and CDR2: SGDLS, YYNGEE. The CDR3 is 15 residues long. Trimming removed 3 bases at V and 0 bases at J, with 13 bases between. The CDR3 protein is CASSATARTSYEQYF. CDR3 nucleotide sequence: TGTGCCAGCAGCGCGACAGCACGAACCTCCTACGAGCAGTACTTC.

The chain couples TRBV29-1 to TRBJ1-2, with TRBD1 matching 7 bases. The CDR3 has 13 amino acids. Germline lookup yields CDR1 SQVTM and CDR2 ANQGSEA. DNA of the CDR3: TGCAGGGGCCCCGGGGACAGTAACTATGGCTACACCTTC. It codes for CRGPGDSNYGYTF.

The V and J genes are TRBV27 and TRBJ1-2; weak D call: TRBD1 (5 bases). V was cut by 6 bases and J by 4 bases, with 12 bases left in between. Germline-derived CDR1 and CDR2 are MNHEY and SMNVEV (reference sequence). CDR3 length: 13 amino acids. CDR3 amino acids: CASRKTELYGYTF. As DNA, the CDR3 is TGTGCCAGCAGAAAGACAGAGCTCTATGGCTACACCTTC.

The V and J genes are TRBV7-9 and TRBJ2-3; TRBD2 matches 7 bases. CDR3 size: 15 residues. CDR1 is SEHNR, CDR2 FQNEAQ, per germline (reference sequence). V shed 8 bases, J shed 5 bases, and the junction held 13 bases outside the gene matches. CDR3 amino acids: CASGSREERRDTQYF. In nucleotides, the CDR3 is TGTGCCAGCGGGTCACGGGAGGAGAGAAGAGATACGCAGTATTTT. The full variable domain, rest sourced from reference TRBV7-9 and TRBJ2-3, is DTGVSQNPRHKITKRGQNVTFRCDPISEHNRLYWYRQTLGQGPEFLTYFQNEAQLEKSRLLSDRFSAERPKGSFSTLEIQRTEQGDSAMYLCASGSREERRDTQYFGPGTRLTVL.

The chain links TRBV11-2 to TRBJ2-1; tentative D call: TRBD2 (6 bases). This CDR3 has 15 amino acids. The V gene's germline CDR1 is SGHAT and CDR2 FQNNGV. Trimming stripped 2 bases from V and 3 bases from J, with 11 bases between. The CDR3 bases are TGTGCCAGCAGCTTATTCGGAGGGTACTACAATGAGCAGTTCTTC. As protein: CASSLFGGYYNEQFF.

The table lists this clone with a few counts. The V call is TRBV5-1, the J call TRBJ1-1; 8 bases fit TRBD1. Per germline, CDR1 SGHRS and CDR2 YFSETQ. The trim removed 10 bases at V and 1 base at J, leaving 6 bases unmatched. The CDR3 runs to 13 residues. This chain's CDR3 is CAGSGTGNTEAFF. CDR3 in DNA: TGCGCCGGATCCGGGACAGGGAACACTGAAGCTTTCTTT.

The V and J genes are TRBV5-1 and TRBJ2-5, with a possible D match to TRBD2 (5 bases). The germline gives CDR1 SGHRS, CDR2 YFSETQ. Trimming took 0 bases from V and 3 from J, leaving 9 bases between them. The CDR3 contains 14 residues. The CDR3 DNA reads as TGCGCCAGCAGCTTGGCTCGGGGAAAAGAGACCCAGTACTTC. Residues: CASSLARGKETQYF.

The chain uses TRBV29-1 and TRBJ1-2; TRBD1 matches at 8 bases. CDR1 is SQVTM, CDR2 ANQGSEA, per germline. The CDR3 is 13 residues long. The V segment lost 1 base and the J segment 2 bases; nucleotides outside the gene matches: 0. The CDR3 protein is CSVEGQGNYGYTF. The CDR3 region has the DNA TGCAGCGTTGAAGGACAGGGGAACTATGGCTACACCTTC.

The rearrangement uses TRBV7-8 and TRBJ1-1, with D possibly being TRBD1 (5 bases). CDR1 and CDR2 from the germline V gene are SGHVS and FQNEAQ. The germline V and J ends were trimmed by 8 bases and 3 bases, with 13 bases remaining between them. The CDR3 covers 13 residues. Here the CDR3 DNA reads TGTGCCAGCGAACGGTGGGGGGACACTGAAGCTTTCTTT. Its translation: CASERWGDTEAFF.

The chain uses TRBV5-4 and TRBJ2-6; D is ambiguous. CDR1 SGHNT and CDR2 YYREEE come from the germline V gene (reference sequence). The CDR3 runs 15 residues. V gave up 3 bases and J gave up 1 base, with 8 bases separating them. The CDR3 sequence is CASSSHQSGANVLTF. CDR3 bases: TGTGCCAGCAGCTCCCACCAGTCTGGGGCCAACGTCCTGACTTTC. Drawing the rest from reference TRBV5-4 and TRBJ2-6, the complete variable domain is ETGVTQSPTHLIKTRGQQVTLRCSSQSGHNTVSWYQQALGQGPQFIFQYYREEENGRGNFPPRFSGLQFPNYSSELNVNALELDDSALYLCASSSHQSGANVLTFGAGSRLTVL.

This clone appeared once. The chain couples TRBV3-1 (or the pseudogene TRBV3-2) to TRBJ1-5; TRBD1 agrees at 11 bases. Per the germline V gene, CDR1 is LGHDT and CDR2 is YNNKEL (reference sequence). V trimming: 4 bases; J trimming: 5 bases; junction bases outside the gene matches: 4. The CDR3 is 15 residues long. CDR3: CASSPRDRGDQPQHF. In DNA, the CDR3 is TGTGCCAGCAGCCCTAGGGACAGGGGGGATCAGCCCCAGCATTTT.

The V gene is TRBV7-3, the J gene TRBJ2-1; a weak D match, TRBD2 (5 bases). V shed 3 bases and J shed 8 bases, with 20 bases lying between them. CDR1 is SGHTA and CDR2 is FQGTGA in the germline V gene. This CDR3 comprises 16 residues. The CDR3 DNA reads as TGTGCCAGCAGCTTCAGTCCGGGATCCACGTCGGATGAGCAGTTCTTC. Its translation is CASSFSPGSTSDEQFF.

This chain links TRBV27 with TRBJ1-6; D is perhaps TRBD1 (6 bases). The CDR3 runs to 15 residues. Germline CDR1 MNHEY, CDR2 SMNVEV (reference sequence). V lost 5 bases and J lost 16, with 24 bases in between. The CDR3 is CASSTNTMTGGALHF. The CDR3 nucleotides read TGTGCCAGCAGTACGAACACAATGACAGGAGGCGCTCTCCACTTT.

The chain uses TRBV28 and TRBJ1-4, with D hard to call. The CDR3 runs 10 residues. The V gene lost 6 bases and the J gene lost 10 bases, with 6 bases spanning the gap. The germline V gene encodes CDR1 MDHEN and CDR2 SYDVKM. CDR3 nucleotides: TGTGCCAGCAGCGGTGGAAAACTGTTTTTT. This translates into CASSGGKLFF.

This clone was detected ten times or more. The V gene is TRBV7-3, the J gene TRBJ2-7; the match to TRBD2 covers 11 bases. CDR1 is SGHTA and CDR2 is FQGTGA in the germline V gene. The junction had 9 bases not matched to a gene; V was cut back by 10 bases and J by 4 bases. CDR3 length equals 14 residues. Here the CDR3 reads CATSVAGGPYEQYF. Here the CDR3 DNA reads TGTGCCACCTCCGTAGCGGGAGGGCCTTACGAGCAGTACTTC.

The rearrangement joins TRBV15 to TRBJ2-1; tentative D call: TRBD2 (6 bases). Trimming stripped 3 bases from V and 5 bases from J, with 8 bases between. The germline CDR1 and CDR2 sequences are LNHNV and YYDKDF (reference sequence). The CDR3 extends over 13 amino acids. CDR3 nucleotides: TGTGCCACCAGCAGGACTAGAAACAATGAGCAGTTCTTC. Encoded protein: CATSRTRNNEQFF.

This rearrangement joins TRBV5-4 to TRBJ2-1; a weak D match, TRBD2 (5 bases). The germline V and J ends were trimmed by 4 bases and 7 bases, with 12 bases remaining between them. Per germline, CDR1 SGHNT and CDR2 YYREEE (reference sequence). The CDR3 spans 13 residues. Here the CDR3 DNA reads TGTGCCAGCAGCACCGACTATTTGAATGAGCAGTTCTTC. Protein product: CASSTDYLNEQFF.

This chain uses TRBV28 with TRBJ2-1, with 14 nucleotides matching TRBD2. The CDR3 extends over 16 amino acids. Trimming removed 2 bases from V and 7 bases from J; junction bases left unmatched: 4. Germline CDR1 and CDR2: MDHEN and SYDVKM. In DNA, the CDR3 is TGTGCCAGCAGTTTAAGGACTAGCGGGAGGAGGAATGAGCAGTTCTTC. Its protein is CASSLRTSGRRNEQFF.

This clone is a singleton in its sample. The V call is TRBV18, the J call TRBJ1-1; tentatively, D is TRBD1 (5 bases). This CDR3 region has 15 residues. V was cut by 6 bases and J by 0 bases, with 14 bases left in between. CDR1 and CDR2 (germline): KGHSH, LQKENI. The DNA of the CDR3 is TGTGCCAGCTCCGAAAGCCGGACAATGAACACTGAAGCTTTCTTT. Translated, it gives CASSESRTMNTEAFF.

The V gene is TRBV5-4, the J gene TRBJ2-5, with D unresolved. In germline, CDR1 is SGHNT, CDR2 YYREEE (reference sequence). This CDR3 has 15 amino acids. V lost 1 base to trimming and J lost 0 bases, with 10 bases between them. The DNA for the CDR3 is TGTGCCAGCAGCTTGTTATCCGGGTACCAAGAGACCCAGTACTTC. This translates into CASSLLSGYQETQYF.

The gene calls are TRBV27 and TRBJ2-1, with 8 bases identical to TRBD2. CDR3 length: 15 residues. Looked up from germline, CDR1 is MNHEY and CDR2 is SMNVEV (reference sequence). The V segment lost 2 bases and the J segment 5 bases; nucleotides outside the gene matches: 5. In DNA, the CDR3 is TGTGCCAGCAGTTTAGAAGCGGGAGCCCACAATGAGCAGTTCTTC. It is translated as CASSLEAGAHNEQFF.

The chain uses TRBV5-4 and TRBJ1-5; D may be TRBD1 (5 bases). Germline CDR1 is SGHNT and CDR2 is YYREEE (reference sequence). V was trimmed by 0 bases and J by 1 base, leaving 11 bases between them. CDR3 length: 16 residues. CDR3 sequence (DNA): TGTGCCAGCAGCTTGGGCCCGGGGGAGAGCAATCAGCCCCAGCATTTT. Its protein product is CASSLGPGESNQPQHF.

The rearrangement links TRBV5-3 to TRBJ2-2; 10 bases line up with TRBD2. TRBV5-3 is annotated as an ORF whose role is uncertain. J lost 7 bases, V lost 3 bases, and 18 bases had no gene match. This CDR3 is built from 19 residues. The CDR3 nucleotides are TGTGCCAGAAGCTCCGGAGTGCTAAGAGCGGGAGGGGTTTTCGGGGAGCTGTTTTTT. Translating it yields CARSSGVLRAGGVFGELFF.